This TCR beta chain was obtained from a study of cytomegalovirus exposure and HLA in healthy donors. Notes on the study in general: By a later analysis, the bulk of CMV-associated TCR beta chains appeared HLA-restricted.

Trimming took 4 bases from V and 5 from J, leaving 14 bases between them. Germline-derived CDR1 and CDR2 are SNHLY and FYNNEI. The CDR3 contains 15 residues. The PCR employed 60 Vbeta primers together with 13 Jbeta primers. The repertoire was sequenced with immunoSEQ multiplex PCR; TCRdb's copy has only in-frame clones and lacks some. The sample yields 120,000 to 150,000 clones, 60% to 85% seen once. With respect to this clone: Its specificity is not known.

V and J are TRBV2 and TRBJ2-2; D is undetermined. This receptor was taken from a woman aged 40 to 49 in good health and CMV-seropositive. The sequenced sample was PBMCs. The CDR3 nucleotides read TGTGCCAGCAGTGTAATTAGCTCCTTGACCGGGGAGCTGTTTTTT. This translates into CASSVISSLTGELFF.